Listed below are T cell receptor beta chains from one sample, sequenced in a study of control samples from healthy donors and cancer patients. The repertoire was sequenced with immunoSEQ multiplex PCR; TCRdb's copy has only in-frame clones and lacks some. The sample lists approximately 90,000 clones; approximately 93% were seen once. The sequencing input was blood. Receptors originate from a woman in her twenties or thirties in good health. Both conserved end residues are part of each CDR3. D genes are given only for firm matches. The listing skips clone size in some rows; elsewhere it reads once, few, many or a size class.

CDR3 protein: CASSSQGAEAEAFF
CDR3 DNA: TGTGCCAGCAGCTCCCAGGGGGCTGAGGCTGAAGCTTTCTTT
clone size: NA
D gene: TRBD1
V gene: TRBV7-2
J gene: TRBJ1-1

CDR3 protein: CASSSGGSSYNEQFF
CDR3 DNA: TGTGCCAGCAGTTCTGGGGGGAGCTCCTACAATGAGCAGTTCTTC
clone size: NA
D gene: NA
V gene: TRBV13
J gene: TRBJ2-1

CDR3 protein: CASSIGNEQYF
CDR3 DNA: TGTGCCAGTAGTATAGGAAACGAGCAGTACTTC
clone size: NA
D gene: NA
V gene: TRBV19
J gene: TRBJ2-7

CDR3 protein: CASSSQSSSNYGYTF
CDR3 DNA: TGCGCCAGCAGCTCCCAGAGCAGCTCTAACTATGGCTACACCTTC
clone size: NA
D gene: NA
V gene: TRBV5-1
J gene: TRBJ1-2

CDR3 protein: CASSQFPGSYEQYF
CDR3 DNA: TGTGCCAGCAGCCAATTTCCCGGGTCCTACGAGCAGTACTTC
clone size: NA
D gene: NA
V gene: TRBV3-1/TRBV3-2
J gene: TRBJ2-7

CDR3 protein: CASSRQGGTEAFF
CDR3 DNA: TGTGCCAGCAGTAGACAGGGGGGCACTGAAGCTTTCTTT
clone size: NA
D gene: TRBD1
V gene: TRBV5-6
J gene: TRBJ1-1

CDR3 protein: CATSDLPQGNEQFF
CDR3 DNA: TGTGCCACCAGTGATTTACCCCAGGGTAATGAGCAGTTCTTC
clone size: NA
D gene: NA
V gene: TRBV24-1
J gene: TRBJ2-1

CDR3 protein: CASSFNRGETQYF
CDR3 DNA: TGTGCCAGCAGCTTTAACAGGGGAGAGACCCAGTACTTC
clone size: NA
D gene: TRBD1
V gene: TRBV2
J gene: TRBJ2-5

CDR3 protein: CASSSTGYSNQPQHF
CDR3 DNA: TGCGCCAGCAGTTCAACAGGGTACAGCAATCAGCCCCAGCATTTT
clone size: once
D gene: NA
V gene: TRBV10-2
J gene: TRBJ1-5

CDR3 protein: CASSRGYQSNQPQHF
CDR3 DNA: TGTGCCAGCAGTCGGGGGTACCAAAGCAATCAGCCCCAGCATTTT
clone size: NA
D gene: NA
V gene: TRBV27
J gene: TRBJ1-5

CDR3 protein: CASSLERARGDTQYF
CDR3 DNA: TGTGCCAGCAGCTTAGAGCGGGCAAGGGGAGATACGCAGTATTTT
clone size: NA
D gene: NA
V gene: TRBV7-8
J gene: TRBJ2-3

CDR3 protein: CASGLVALLGLAGGNNEQFF
CDR3 DNA: TGTGCTAGTGGTTTGGTAGCACTCCTGGGACTAGCGGGAGGTAACAATGAGCAGTTCTTC
clone size: NA
D gene: TRBD2
V gene: TRBV12-5
J gene: TRBJ2-1

CDR3 protein: CASSSLAGTGELFF
CDR3 DNA: TGTGCCAGCAGCTCCCTGGCGGGCACCGGGGAGCTGTTTTTT
clone size: NA
D gene: NA
V gene: TRBV7-3
J gene: TRBJ2-2

CDR3 protein: CSVDTGGYGYTF
CDR3 DNA: TGCAGCGTGGACACAGGGGGCTATGGCTACACCTTC
clone size: NA
D gene: TRBD1
V gene: TRBV29-1
J gene: TRBJ1-2

CDR3 protein: CASSLGQGSYNEQFF
CDR3 DNA: TGTGCCAGCAGCCTCGGACAGGGATCCTACAATGAGCAGTTCTTC
clone size: NA
D gene: TRBD1
V gene: TRBV27
J gene: TRBJ2-1

CDR3 protein: CASSRRGSGTNYGYTF
CDR3 DNA: TGTGCCAGCAGCAGAAGAGGGTCGGGAACTAACTATGGCTACACCTTC
clone size: NA
D gene: NA
V gene: TRBV7-9
J gene: TRBJ1-2